This T cell receptor (beta chain) originates from a study of cytomegalovirus exposure and HLA in healthy donors. Overall study findings and caveats: Three chains tied to CMV proved CMV antigen-specific in vitro. In a later analysis, TCR beta V- and J-gene trimming showed a link to a missense DCLRE1C variant. In a later analysis, HLA-C alleles had the fewest associated TCRs, DRB1 alleles the most.

Though probably carrying unrecorded immune exposures, donors were nominally healthy at sampling. Primers: 60 Vbeta forward and 13 Jbeta reverse. The repertoire was sequenced with immunoSEQ multiplex PCR; TCRdb's copy has only in-frame clones and lacks some. Here the sample spans about 180,000 clones, 70% to 90% being singletons. A note on this clone: Its antigen is undetermined.

Germline-derived CDR1 and CDR2 are MGHDK and SYGVNS. With 1 base removed from V and 0 bases from J, the gap between germline ends came to 7 bases. The CDR3 sequence is 15 residues long. Source material: PBMCs. This clonotype originated in a girl between 10 and 17 years old in good health and CMV-seropositive. The chain is built from TRBV25-1 and TRBJ2-1; the D is unclear. The CDR3 spells CASSEWASSYNEQFF. The CDR3 DNA follows: TGTGCCAGCAGTGAATGGGCAAGCTCCTACAATGAGCAGTTCTTC.